Listed below are T cell receptor beta chains from one sample, sequenced in a study of blood T cell repertoires in COVID-19. Using immunoSEQ multiplex PCR, the repertoire was profiled, and TCRdb retains in-frame clones only, with some absent. The table shows just over 250,000 clones, with roughly 86% occurring only once. The source material was peripheral blood. These receptors originate from a woman in her fifties or sixties with acute or convalescent COVID-19. The CDR3 runs from the conserved cysteine through the conserved F or W. Clone sizes are given selectively: once, few, many, or a class where the clone is expanded.

clone_size v_call cdr3_aa
NA TRBV5-1 CASSGGLDYEQYF
NA TRBV3-1/TRBV3-2 CASSQERLDGYNEQFF
NA TRBV10-3 CATRQSYEQYF
NA TRBV30 CAWSMGREYNKREQFF
NA TRBV2 CASSEGLAGNTDTQYF
NA TRBV3-1/TRBV3-2 CASRLAGEPPDTQYF
few TRBV7-9 CASRTGGSSNEKLFF
once TRBV5-1 CASSLETGDEQFF
NA TRBV19 CASSIEVGGRNTEAFF
NA TRBV4-3 CASSQVLQRNNEQFF
NA TRBV6-1 CASNNGEGSLQYF
NA TRBV24-1 CATSDSYGLATGELFF
NA TRBV7-2 CASSLLKETQYF
NA TRBV2 CASIQNTEAFF
NA TRBV9 CASSVAGKGNEQFF
few TRBV11-3 CASSLEGASGADTQYF
NA TRBV7-2 CASSLGGKETQYF
NA TRBV2 CASRLASDEQYF
NA TRBV5-6 CASSYFGDSPLHF
few TRBV27 CASSPLSIGKSPLHF
NA TRBV18 CASSRQGNTEAFF
once TRBV28 CASTLRGQPQHF
NA TRBV6-6 CASSPRGGNEKLFF
NA TRBV19 CASSMGRPSGRATSLEQFF
once TRBV28 CASRGQGVSEAFF
NA TRBV7-3 CASSLQENTEAFF
NA TRBV12-5 CASGLGSGVNYGYTF
NA TRBV3-1/TRBV3-2 CASSLLAGITDTQYF
NA TRBV28 CASSLAGSAQPQHF
few TRBV28 CASSYGSRPTGELFF
few TRBV5-1 CASSLGGQFYNEQFF
once TRBV11-2 CASSLVRDRGEQFF
once TRBV28 CASRYRLAGGYEQYF
NA TRBV4-1 CASSQDRGTEAFF
NA TRBV9 CASSERYLRGNEQFF
NA TRBV10-3 CAIKTPNTEAFF
NA TRBV9 CASSSTGVTKNIQYF